These 8 T cell receptor beta chains share one sample of origin, sequenced in a study of cytomegalovirus exposure and HLA in healthy donors. In the PCR, 60 Vbeta and 13 Jbeta primers were used. TCRdb's copy holds only in-frame clones and misses some; the assay was immunoSEQ multiplex PCR. The sample lists 100,000 or so clones; approximately 80% were seen once. The specimen sequenced was PBMCs. The receptor source for this set is a female donor in good health and CMV-seropositive.

J is TRBJ1-1 and V is TRBV28; 9 nucleotides align to TRBD1. Per the germline V gene, CDR1 is MDHEN and CDR2 is SYDVKM. The CDR3 length is 15 residues. Losses at the gene ends were 9 bases for V and 1 base for J; bases not matched to a gene: 9. The CDR3 DNA is TGTGCCAGTTACATACAGGGGGCAACGAACACTGAAGCTTTCTTT. Amino acids: CASYIQGATNTEAFF.

The chain recombines TRBV23-1 with TRBJ2-7; D may be TRBD1 (6 bases). TRBV23-1 is recorded as an ORF, its role being uncertain. The CDR3 is made up of 18 amino acids. With 0 bases removed from V and 6 bases from J, the gap between germline ends came to 24 bases. In DNA, the CDR3 is TGCGCCAGCAGTCAATCGGGGGCAACAAGGGGCCCTGTGGGCGAGCAGTACTTC. Residues: CASSQSGATRGPVGEQYF.

This chain uses TRBV9 with TRBJ1-2, with D unresolved. The V end was cut by 0 bases, the J end by 8 bases, with 8 bases between. The germline V gene encodes CDR1 SGDLS and CDR2 YYNGEE. The CDR3 contains 12 residues. This chain's CDR3 is CASSVAHWGYTF. Written as DNA, the CDR3 is TGTGCCAGCAGCGTAGCTCACTGGGGCTACACCTTC.

V usage is TRBV15 and J usage is TRBJ1-4, with D hard to call. The V gene lost 1 base and the J gene lost 5 bases, with 5 bases spanning the gap. This CDR3 spans 13 amino acids. Per the germline V gene, CDR1 is LNHNV and CDR2 is YYDKDF (reference sequence). The CDR3 loop is CATSRARNEKLFF. For the CDR3, the DNA is TGTGCCACCAGCAGAGCCAGAAATGAAAAACTGTTTTTT. Variable domain in full (rest from reference TRBV15 and TRBJ1-4): DAMVIQNPRYQVTQFGKPVTLSCSQTLNHNVMYWYQQKSSQAPKLLFHYYDKDFNNEADTPDNFQSRRPNTSFCFLDIRSPGLGDTAMYLCATSRARNEKLFFGSGTQLSVL.

V gene TRBV6-5 combines with J gene TRBJ1-5, with TRBD1 matching over 7 bases. J lost 9 bases, V lost 0 bases, and 8 bases had no gene match. Germline V CDR1 and CDR2: MNHEY, SVGAGI. The CDR3 is 15 residues long. CDR3 coding DNA: TGTGCCAGCAGTTACTCGAGACAGGGCTTACCGCCCCAGCATTTT. It specifies CASSYSRQGLPPQHF.

The chain joins TRBV4-2 to TRBJ1-2, with D unclear. Germline V gene lookup returns CDR1 LGHNA and CDR2 YNFKEQ. V was cut by 0 bases and J by 8 bases, with 16 bases left in between. The CDR3 spans 15 residues. The CDR3 coding sequence is TGTGCCAGCAGCCAAGATACGAGGGCGAGATCCGGCTACACCTTC. Residues: CASSQDTRARSGYTF.

J is TRBJ1-1 and V is TRBV30; 9 bases align to TRBD1. CDR3 length: 12 residues. The germline gives CDR1 GTSNPN, CDR2 SVGIG (reference sequence). Unmatched junction bases numbered 5, after V lost 8 bases and J lost 4 bases. CDR3: CASRQGGTEAFF. CDR3 in DNA: TGTGCCAGTCGACAGGGGGGCACTGAAGCTTTCTTT.

CDR3 nucleotide sequence: TGTGCCAGCTCACCATCAGGGGCCTATGGCTACACCTTC. This encodes CASSPSGAYGYTF. The V and J genes are TRBV18 and TRBJ1-2; tentative D call: TRBD1 (6 bases). V lost 2 bases and J 4 bases, leaving 8 bases between the germline ends. Germline V gene data show CDR1 as KGHSH and CDR2 as LQKENI. The CDR3 is 13 amino acids.